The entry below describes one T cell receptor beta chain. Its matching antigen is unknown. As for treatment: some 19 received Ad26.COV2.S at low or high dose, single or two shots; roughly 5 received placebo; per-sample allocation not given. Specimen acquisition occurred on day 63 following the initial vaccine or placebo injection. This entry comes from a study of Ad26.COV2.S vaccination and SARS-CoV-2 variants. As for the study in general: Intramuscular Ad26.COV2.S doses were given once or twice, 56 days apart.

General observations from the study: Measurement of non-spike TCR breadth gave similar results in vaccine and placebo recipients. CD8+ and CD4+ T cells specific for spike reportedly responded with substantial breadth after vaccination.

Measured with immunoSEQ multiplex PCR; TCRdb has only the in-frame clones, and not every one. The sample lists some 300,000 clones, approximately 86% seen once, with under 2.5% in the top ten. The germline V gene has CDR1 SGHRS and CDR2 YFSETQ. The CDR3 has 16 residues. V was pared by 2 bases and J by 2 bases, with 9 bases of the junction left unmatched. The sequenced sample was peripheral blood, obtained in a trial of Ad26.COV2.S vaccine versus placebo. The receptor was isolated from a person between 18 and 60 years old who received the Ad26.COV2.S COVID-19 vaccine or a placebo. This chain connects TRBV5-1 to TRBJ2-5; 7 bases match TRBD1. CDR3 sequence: CASSLQGLRGQETQYF. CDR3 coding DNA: TGCGCCAGCAGCTTACAGGGGTTAAGGGGTCAAGAGACCCAGTACTTC.